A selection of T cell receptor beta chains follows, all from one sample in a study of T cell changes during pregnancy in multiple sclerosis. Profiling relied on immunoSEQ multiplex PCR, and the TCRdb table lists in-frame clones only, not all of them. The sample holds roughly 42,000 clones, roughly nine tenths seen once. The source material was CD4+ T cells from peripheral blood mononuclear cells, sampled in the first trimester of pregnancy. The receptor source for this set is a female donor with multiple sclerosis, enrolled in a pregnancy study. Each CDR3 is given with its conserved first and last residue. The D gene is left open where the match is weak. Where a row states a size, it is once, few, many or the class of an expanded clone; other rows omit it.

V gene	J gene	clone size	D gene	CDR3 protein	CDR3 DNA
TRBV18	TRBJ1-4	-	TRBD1	CASSPGQAVLRATNEKLFF	TGTGCCAGCTCACCAGGACAGGCGGTATTGCGTGCAACTAATGAAAAACTGTTTTTT
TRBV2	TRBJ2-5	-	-	CAITKRGLGETQYF	TGTGCCATTACAAAACGGGGTTTGGGAGAGACCCAGTACTTC
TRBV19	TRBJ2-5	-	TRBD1	CASSTWDRKETQYF	TGTGCCAGTAGTACCTGGGACAGGAAAGAGACCCAGTACTTC
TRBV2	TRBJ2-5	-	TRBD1	CASSEETGRGKTQYF	TGTGCCAGCAGTGAAGAGACAGGGCGAGGGAAGACCCAGTACTTC
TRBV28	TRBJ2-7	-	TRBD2	CASGEGGAGASEQYF	TGTGCCAGCGGGGAGGGAGGCGCCGGGGCAAGCGAGCAGTACTTC
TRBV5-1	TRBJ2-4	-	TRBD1	CASSSNQGAGAKNIQYF	TGCGCCAGCAGCTCGAACCAGGGGGCAGGGGCCAAAAACATTCAGTACTTC
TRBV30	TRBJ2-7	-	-	CACTLTGSFYEQYF	TGTGCCTGCACGCTGACAGGAAGTTTCTACGAGCAGTACTTC
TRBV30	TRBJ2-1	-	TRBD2	CAWSVLREGNEQFF	TGTGCCTGGAGTGTACTTCGGGAGGGGAATGAGCAGTTCTTC
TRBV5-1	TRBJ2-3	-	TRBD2	CASSLDGGRAEDTQYF	TGCGCCAGCAGCTTGGATGGCGGGAGGGCGGAGGATACGCAGTATTTT
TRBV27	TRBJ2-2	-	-	CASSFAGANTGELFF	TGTGCCAGCAGTTTTGCGGGTGCGAACACCGGGGAGCTGTTTTTT
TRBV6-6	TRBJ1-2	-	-	CASSYPAGANYGYTF	TGTGCCAGCAGTTACCCCGCAGGCGCTAACTATGGCTACACCTTC
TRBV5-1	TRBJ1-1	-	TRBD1	CASSWGGQGTTEAFF	TGCGCCAGCAGCTGGGGGGGACAGGGAACCACTGAAGCTTTCTTT
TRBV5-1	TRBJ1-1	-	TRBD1	CASSWGTGGVLNTEAFF	TGCGCCAGCAGCTGGGGGACAGGGGGCGTTTTGAACACTGAAGCTTTCTTT
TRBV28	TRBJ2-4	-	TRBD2	CASSRGGQALGKIQYF	TGTGCCAGCAGCCGGGGGGGCCAGGCGTTAGGAAAGATTCAGTACTTC
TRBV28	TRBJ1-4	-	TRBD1	CASSLSGQGRKLFF	TGTGCCAGCAGTTTAAGCGGACAGGGGAGAAAACTGTTTTTT
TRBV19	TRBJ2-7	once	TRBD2	CASSSGDSGTGQYF	TGTGCCAGTAGTAGTGGAGATAGCGGGACGGGGCAGTACTTC
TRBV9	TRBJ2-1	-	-	CASSGYGPPNEQFF	TGTGCCAGCAGCGGCTATGGTCCCCCCAATGAGCAGTTCTTC
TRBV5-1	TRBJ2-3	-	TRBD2	CASSLGLAGGSDTQYF	TGCGCCAGCAGCTTAGGACTAGCGGGAGGGTCCGATACGCAGTATTTT
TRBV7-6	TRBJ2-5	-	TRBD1	CASVDISRGQGETQYF	TGTGCCAGCGTAGATATAAGCCGTGGACAGGGGGAGACCCAGTACTTC
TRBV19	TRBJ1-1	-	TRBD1	CASSTRDRGRSTEAFF	TGTGCCAGTAGTACCCGGGACAGGGGCCGAAGCACTGAAGCTTTCTTT
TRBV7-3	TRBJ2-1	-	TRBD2	CASSLAGVDEQFF	TGTGCCAGCAGCTTAGCGGGAGTGGATGAGCAGTTCTTC
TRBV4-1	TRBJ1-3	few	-	CASSQVRPSGNTIYF	TGCGCCAGCAGCCAAGTCAGGCCGTCTGGAAACACCATATATTTT
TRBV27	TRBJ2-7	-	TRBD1	CASSLSSGTGAYEQYF	TGTGCCAGCAGTTTATCTTCCGGGACAGGGGCCTACGAGCAGTACTTC
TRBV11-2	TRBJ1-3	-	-	CASSYPSSGNTIYF	TGTGCCAGCAGCTACCCCAGCTCTGGAAACACCATATATTTT
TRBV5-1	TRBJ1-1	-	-	CASSLGPSRLNTEAFF	TGCGCCAGCAGCTTGGGTCCTTCCAGACTTAACACTGAAGCTTTCTTT
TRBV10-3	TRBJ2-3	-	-	CAISEGASTDTQYF	TGTGCCATCAGTGAGGGGGCTTCGACAGATACGCAGTATTTT
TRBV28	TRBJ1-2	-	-	CASRVQGINGYTF	TGTGCCAGCAGGGTGCAGGGCATCAATGGCTACACCTTC
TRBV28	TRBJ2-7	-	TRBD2	CASRPGGRYEQYF	TGTGCCAGCAGGCCGGGAGGGAGATACGAGCAGTACTTC
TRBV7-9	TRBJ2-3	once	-	CASSLSSGGRRDPDTQYF	TGTGCCAGCAGCTTATCAAGCGGAGGGCGGCGGGACCCAGATACGCAGTATTTT
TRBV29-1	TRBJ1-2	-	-	CSAQNWEGSGYTF	TGCAGCGCCCAGAATTGGGAGGGCTCCGGCTACACCTTC
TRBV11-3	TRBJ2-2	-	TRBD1	CASSPTGATGELFF	TGTGCCAGCAGCCCCACAGGGGCCACCGGGGAGCTGTTTTTT
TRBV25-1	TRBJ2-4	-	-	CASSARTLKGNIQYF	TGTGCCAGCAGTGCCCGGACACTTAAAGGGAACATTCAGTACTTC
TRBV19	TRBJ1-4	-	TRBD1	CASRVGQGLWSNEKLFF	TGTGCCAGTAGGGTTGGACAGGGTCTATGGTCGAATGAAAAACTGTTTTTT
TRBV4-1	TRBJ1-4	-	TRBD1	CASSRKTGGNEKLFF	TGCGCCAGCAGCCGCAAAACAGGGGGGAATGAAAAACTGTTTTTT
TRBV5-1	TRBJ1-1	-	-	CASSLRGGGNTEAFF	TGCGCCAGCAGCTTGAGGGGAGGAGGGAACACTGAAGCTTTCTTT
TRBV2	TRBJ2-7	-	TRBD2	CATLGGADEQYF	TGTGCCACACTGGGAGGGGCTGACGAGCAGTACTTC
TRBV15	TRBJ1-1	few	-	CATSRHSNTEAFF	TGTGCCACCAGCAGACACTCGAACACTGAAGCTTTCTTT
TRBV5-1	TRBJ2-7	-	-	CASSLEQGDEQYF	TGCGCCAGCAGCTTGGAACAGGGAGACGAGCAGTACTTC
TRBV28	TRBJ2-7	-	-	CASSLGVSRYEQYF	TGTGCCAGCAGTTTGGGAGTGTCAAGGTACGAGCAGTACTTC
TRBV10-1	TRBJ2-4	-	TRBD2	CASSDGGNENIQYF	TGCGCCAGCAGTGACGGGGGGAACGAAAACATTCAGTACTTC
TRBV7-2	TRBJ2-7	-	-	CASSLFSGYEQYF	TGTGCCAGCAGCTTATTTAGCGGATACGAGCAGTACTTC
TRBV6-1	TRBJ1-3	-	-	CASSRKTDAGNTIYF	TGTGCCAGCAGCCGCAAGACAGATGCTGGAAACACCATATATTTT
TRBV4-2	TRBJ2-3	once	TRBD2	CASSPPTSGMLGATQYF	TGTGCCAGCAGCCCGCCGACTAGCGGGATGTTAGGAGCTACGCAGTATTTT
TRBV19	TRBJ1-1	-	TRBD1	CASSIRQGTTEAFF	TGTGCCAGTAGTATTCGACAGGGGACCACTGAAGCTTTCTTT
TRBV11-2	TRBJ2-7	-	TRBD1	CASSSTGTGNGGLEQYF	TGTGCCAGCAGCTCCACCGGGACAGGGAATGGCGGGCTCGAGCAGTACTTC
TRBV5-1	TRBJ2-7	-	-	CASSLSQGWAEQYF	TGCGCCAGCAGCTTGTCACAGGGCTGGGCCGAGCAGTACTTC
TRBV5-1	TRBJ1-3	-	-	CASSPRRGTLDPGTIYF	TGCGCCAGCAGCCCTCGGCGGGGGACTCTAGATCCGGGCACCATATATTTT
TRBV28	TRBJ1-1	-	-	CASNSPTGNTEAFF	TGTGCCAGCAATAGCCCGACAGGGAACACTGAAGCTTTCTTT
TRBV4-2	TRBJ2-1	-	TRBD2	CASSQESGGNPYNEQFF	TGTGCCAGCAGCCAAGAATCGGGAGGGAACCCCTACAATGAGCAGTTCTTC
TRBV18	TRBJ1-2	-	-	CASSPSTEGYGYTF	TGTGCCAGCTCACCCTCGACAGAAGGCTATGGCTACACCTTC
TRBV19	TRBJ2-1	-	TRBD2	CASSISLAAPSEQFF	TGTGCCAGTAGTATTAGTCTAGCGGCACCCAGTGAGCAGTTCTTC
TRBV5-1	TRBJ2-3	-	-	CASSLAPQGISSTDTQYF	TGCGCCAGCAGCTTGGCACCCCAGGGGATCTCTAGCACAGATACGCAGTATTTT
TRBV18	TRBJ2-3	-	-	CASSPPIGRESTDTQYF	TGTGCCAGCTCACCGCCAATCGGGCGGGAAAGCACAGATACGCAGTATTTT